Listed below are T cell receptor beta chains from one sample, sequenced in a study of cytomegalovirus exposure and HLA in healthy donors. Data came from immunoSEQ multiplex PCR; TCRdb stores just in-frame clones and leaves some out. The table records approximately 150,000 clones, approximately 80% of them present only once. The sequencing input was PBMCs. The origin of the receptors is a woman in her forties in good health and CMV-seronegative. The CDR3 runs from the conserved cysteine through the conserved F or W. Fields, in order: D gene, clone size, J gene, V gene, CDR3 protein, CDR3 DNA. D genes are given only for firm matches. Where a row states a size, it is once, few, many or the class of an expanded clone; other rows omit it.

NA,NA,TRBJ1-1,TRBV20-1,CSAQTWERPFF,TGCAGTGCTCAGACATGGGAGAGGCCTTTCTTT
NA,NA,TRBJ2-3,TRBV27,CASSPQGGGPDTQYF,TGTGCCAGCAGTCCCCAGGGGGGAGGTCCAGATACGCAGTATTTT
NA,NA,TRBJ2-2,TRBV7-8,CASSFNPTGTTGELFF,TGTGCCAGCAGCTTCAATCCTACAGGGACCACCGGGGAGCTGTTTTTT
NA,NA,TRBJ1-4,TRBV7-2,CASSRGLDEKLFF,TGTGCCAGCAGCCGCGGGCTTGATGAAAAACTGTTTTTT
TRBD1,NA,TRBJ1-2,TRBV29-1,CSVEDQVTGGLGYTF,TGCAGCGTTGAAGATCAAGTGACAGGGGGTCTGGGCTACACCTTC
TRBD2,NA,TRBJ2-7,TRBV30,CAWSGMGLDSEQYF,TGTGCCTGGAGTGGTATGGGACTAGACTCCGAGCAGTACTTC
NA,NA,TRBJ2-1,TRBV11-3,CASSPGGSGYNEQFF,TGTGCCAGCAGCCCAGGGGGGTCTGGCTACAATGAGCAGTTCTTC
TRBD1,NA,TRBJ1-2,TRBV19,CASRLSVGTGVGYTF,TGTGCCAGTCGCCTATCCGTCGGGACAGGGGTCGGCTACACCTTC
TRBD2,NA,TRBJ2-4,TRBV7-8,CASSLGTGGPVLQYF,TGTGCCAGCAGTCTAGGTACGGGAGGGCCTGTTCTTCAGTACTTC
NA,NA,TRBJ1-1,TRBV6-5,CASSTTDFYTEAFF,TGTGCCAGCAGTACGACAGATTTTTACACTGAAGCTTTCTTT
NA,NA,TRBJ1-1,TRBV7-3,CASSLGVGTEAFF,TGTGCCAGCAGCCTAGGGGTGGGCACTGAAGCTTTCTTT
TRBD2,once,TRBJ2-1,TRBV5-1,CASSLDLRLAVDNEQFF,TGCGCCAGCAGCTTGGACCTCCGACTAGCGGTTGACAATGAGCAGTTCTTC
NA,NA,TRBJ2-1,TRBV6-5,CASSSSRSYNEQFF,TGTGCCAGCAGTTCCTCCAGATCCTACAATGAGCAGTTCTTC
NA,NA,TRBJ1-5,TRBV4-3,CASSQGRTGRVDQPQHF,TGCGCCAGCAGCCAAGGGCGAACAGGGAGGGTTGATCAGCCCCAGCATTTT
TRBD2,NA,TRBJ2-1,TRBV19,CASSILTSGNNEQFF,TGTGCCAGTAGTATTCTGACTAGCGGGAACAATGAGCAGTTCTTC
TRBD2,NA,TRBJ2-7,TRBV7-2,CASSFSGRGYEQYF,TGTGCCAGCAGCTTTAGCGGGAGAGGCTACGAGCAGTACTTC
TRBD2,NA,TRBJ2-7,TRBV5-6,CASSLLYPSGITYEQYF,TGTGCCAGCAGCTTGCTGTACCCCAGCGGGATTACCTACGAGCAGTACTTC
NA,NA,TRBJ2-5,TRBV5-1,CASSSGRSQETQYF,TGCGCCAGCAGCAGCGGACGGAGCCAAGAGACCCAGTACTTC